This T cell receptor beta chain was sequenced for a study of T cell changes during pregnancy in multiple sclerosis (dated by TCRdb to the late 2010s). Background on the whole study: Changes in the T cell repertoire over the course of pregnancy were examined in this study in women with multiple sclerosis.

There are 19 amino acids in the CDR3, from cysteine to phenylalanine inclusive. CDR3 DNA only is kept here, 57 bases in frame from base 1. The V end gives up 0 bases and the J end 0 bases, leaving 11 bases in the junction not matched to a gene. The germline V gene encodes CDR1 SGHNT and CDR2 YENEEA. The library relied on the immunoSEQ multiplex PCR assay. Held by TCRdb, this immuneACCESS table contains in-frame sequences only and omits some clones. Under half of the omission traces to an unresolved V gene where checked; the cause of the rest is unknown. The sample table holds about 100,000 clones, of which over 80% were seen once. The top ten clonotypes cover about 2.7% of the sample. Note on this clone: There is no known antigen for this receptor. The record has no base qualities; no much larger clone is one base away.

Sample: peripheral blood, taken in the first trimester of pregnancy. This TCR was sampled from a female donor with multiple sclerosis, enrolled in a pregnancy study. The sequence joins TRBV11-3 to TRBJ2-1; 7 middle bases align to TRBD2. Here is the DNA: TGTGCCAGCAGCTTAGATTCCCCCGGACTAGGGAGCTCCTACAATGAGCAGTTCTTC. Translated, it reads CASSLDSPGLGSSYNEQFF.